This T cell receptor (beta chain) was obtained from a study of shared clonotypes between healthy human individuals. CD45RO negativity and positive selection for CCR7 defined naive CD8 cells, a population that excluded terminally differentiated effector memory CD45RA+ cells. Profiled with immunoSEQ multiplex PCR; TCRdb holds only in-frame clones, not every one. The table shows approximately 2,200,000 clones, with under 95% occurring only once. In germline, CDR1 is SGHRS, CDR2 YFSETQ. The CDR3 length is 16 residues. Deletions cut 6 bases from V and 4 bases from J, with 20 bases between. V usage is TRBV5-1 and J usage is TRBJ2-1; TRBD2 might be the D (6 bases). Sequencing used naive CD8+ T cells from PBMCs. This sequence originates from a man aged 18 to 29 in good health. Some clones in this sample may be carry-over from other donors' samples. In nucleotides, the CDR3 is TGCGCCAGCAATTCGGGGGAGTTCCCACCTTACAATGAGCAGTTCTTC. Its protein is CASNSGEFPPYNEQFF.